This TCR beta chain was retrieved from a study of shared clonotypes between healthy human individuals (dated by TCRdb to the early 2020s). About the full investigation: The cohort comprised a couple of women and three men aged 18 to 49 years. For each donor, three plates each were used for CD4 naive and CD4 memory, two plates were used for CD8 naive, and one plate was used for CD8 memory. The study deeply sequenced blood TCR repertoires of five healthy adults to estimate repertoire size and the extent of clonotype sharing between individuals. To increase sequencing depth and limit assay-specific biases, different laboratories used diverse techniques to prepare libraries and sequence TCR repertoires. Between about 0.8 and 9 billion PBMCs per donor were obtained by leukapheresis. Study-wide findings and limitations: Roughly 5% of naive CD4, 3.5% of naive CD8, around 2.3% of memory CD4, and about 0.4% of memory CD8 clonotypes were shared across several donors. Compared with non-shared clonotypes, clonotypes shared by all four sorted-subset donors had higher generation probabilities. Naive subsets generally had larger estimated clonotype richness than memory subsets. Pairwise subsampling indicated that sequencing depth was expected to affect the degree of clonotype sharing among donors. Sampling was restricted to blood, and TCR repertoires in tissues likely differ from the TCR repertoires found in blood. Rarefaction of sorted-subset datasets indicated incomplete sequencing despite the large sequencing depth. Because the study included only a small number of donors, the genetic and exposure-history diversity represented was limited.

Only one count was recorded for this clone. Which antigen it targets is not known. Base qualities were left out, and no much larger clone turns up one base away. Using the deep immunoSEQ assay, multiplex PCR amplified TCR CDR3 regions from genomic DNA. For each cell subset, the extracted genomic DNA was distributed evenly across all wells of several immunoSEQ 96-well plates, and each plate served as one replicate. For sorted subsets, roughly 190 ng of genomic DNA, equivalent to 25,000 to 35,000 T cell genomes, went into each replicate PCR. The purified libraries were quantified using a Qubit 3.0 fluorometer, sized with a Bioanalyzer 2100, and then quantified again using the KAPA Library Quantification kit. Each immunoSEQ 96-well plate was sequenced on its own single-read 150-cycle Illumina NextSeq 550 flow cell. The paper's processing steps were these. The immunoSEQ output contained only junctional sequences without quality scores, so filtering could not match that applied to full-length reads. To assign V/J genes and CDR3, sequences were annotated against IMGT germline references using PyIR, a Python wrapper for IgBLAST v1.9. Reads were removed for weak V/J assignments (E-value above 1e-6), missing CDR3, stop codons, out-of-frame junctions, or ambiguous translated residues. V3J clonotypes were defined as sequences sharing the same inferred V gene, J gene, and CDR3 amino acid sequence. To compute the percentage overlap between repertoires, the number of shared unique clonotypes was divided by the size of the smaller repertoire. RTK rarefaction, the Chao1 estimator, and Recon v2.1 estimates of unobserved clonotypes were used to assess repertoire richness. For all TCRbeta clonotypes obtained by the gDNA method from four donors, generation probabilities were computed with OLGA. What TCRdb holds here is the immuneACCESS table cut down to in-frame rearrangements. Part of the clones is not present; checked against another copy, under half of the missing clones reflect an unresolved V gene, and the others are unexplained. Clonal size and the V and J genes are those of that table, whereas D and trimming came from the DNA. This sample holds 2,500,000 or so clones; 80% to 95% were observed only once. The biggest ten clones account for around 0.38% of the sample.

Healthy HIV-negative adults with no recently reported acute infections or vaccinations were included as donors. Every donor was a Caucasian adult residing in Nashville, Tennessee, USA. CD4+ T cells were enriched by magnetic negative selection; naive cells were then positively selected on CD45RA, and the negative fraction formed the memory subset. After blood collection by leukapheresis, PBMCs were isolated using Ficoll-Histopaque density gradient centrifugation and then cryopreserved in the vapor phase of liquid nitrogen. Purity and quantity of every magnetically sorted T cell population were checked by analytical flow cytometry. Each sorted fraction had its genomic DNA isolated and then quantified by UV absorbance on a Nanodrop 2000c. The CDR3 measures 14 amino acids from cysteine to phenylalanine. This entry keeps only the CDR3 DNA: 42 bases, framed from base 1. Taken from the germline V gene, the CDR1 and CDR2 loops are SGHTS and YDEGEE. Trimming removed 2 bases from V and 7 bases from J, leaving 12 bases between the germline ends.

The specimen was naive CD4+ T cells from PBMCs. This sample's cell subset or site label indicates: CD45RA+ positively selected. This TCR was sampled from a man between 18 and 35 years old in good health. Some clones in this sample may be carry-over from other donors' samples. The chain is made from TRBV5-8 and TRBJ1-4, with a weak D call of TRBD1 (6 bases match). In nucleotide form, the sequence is TGTGCCAGCAGCTTCTCCGGAGGGGGTGAAAAACTGTTTTTT. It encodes CASSFSGGGEKLFF.